This TCR beta chain was obtained from a study of radiotherapy plus CTLA-4 blockade in lung cancer. Study conclusions and caveats: Reports identified early blood T cell clone dynamics, with interferon-beta, as the best response predictor. After treatment with radiotherapy plus ipilimumab, TCR clones that came from the tumor expanded in blood.

Assay used: immunoSEQ multiplex PCR; TCRdb lists only in-frame clones, some missing. The repertoire consists of tens of thousands of clones, with under 80% occurring once and the leading ten covering 3% to 5%. Germline V gene lookup returns CDR1 SQVTM and CDR2 ANQGSEA. The CDR3 covers 11 residues. Trimming shortened V by 7 bases and J by 3 bases, and 9 bases separated the two germline ends. A remark on this clone: Its antigen is as yet unknown.

The sequence derives from a human donor with non-small cell lung cancer who had a partial response to radiotherapy plus ipilimumab. Some clones in this sample may be carry-over from other donors' samples. The V gene is TRBV29-1, the J gene TRBJ1-2, with D unclear. The sample in question was peripheral blood, obtained from a patient treated with radiotherapy plus ipilimumab. This CDR3 reads CSELGDYGYTF. The CDR3, as DNA: TGCAGCGAGTTAGGAGACTATGGCTACACCTTC.